This is a list of T cell receptor beta chains from one sample in a study of blood T cell repertoires in COVID-19. Sequenced by immunoSEQ multiplex PCR; TCRdb stores in-frame clones only, minus some. The data show 290,000 or so clones, about nine tenths seen once. Specimen: PBMCs or T cells enriched from blood (not recorded which). The receptors shown here come from a woman aged 18-29 years who had recovered from COVID-19. Both conserved end residues are part of each CDR3. Fields, in order: V gene, J gene, clone size, D gene, CDR3 protein, CDR3 DNA. A D gene is named only where the DNA matches it firmly. Some rows have no size entry. The others give once, few or many, or a class for an expanded clone.

V: TRBV7-2
J: TRBJ2-7
size: .
D: .
CDR3: CASSLDVGVSYEQYF
DNA: TGTGCCAGCAGCTTAGATGTGGGAGTCTCCTACGAGCAGTACTTC

V: TRBV4-3
J: TRBJ1-1
size: .
D: TRBD1
CDR3: CASSLGTGGLGDTEAFF
DNA: TGCGCCAGCAGCCTCGGGACAGGGGGCTTAGGGGACACTGAAGCTTTCTTT

V: TRBV4-2
J: TRBJ1-6
size: .
D: .
CDR3: CASSQAQGKNSPLHF
DNA: TGTGCCAGCAGCCAAGCTCAGGGGAAGAATTCACCCCTCCACTTT

V: TRBV5-1
J: TRBJ2-4
size: .
D: TRBD2
CDR3: CASSFSGRDIQYF
DNA: TGCGCCAGCAGCTTTAGCGGGAGGGACATTCAGTACTTC

V: TRBV30
J: TRBJ1-2
size: .
D: TRBD1
CDR3: CAWSGQGLANYGYTF
DNA: TGTGCCTGGAGCGGACAGGGGCTGGCAAACTATGGCTACACCTTC

V: TRBV19
J: TRBJ2-1
size: .
D: .
CDR3: CASSIDQDTALFF
DNA: TGTGCCAGTAGTATAGATCAGGACACCGCCCTGTTCTTC

V: TRBV5-8
J: TRBJ2-7
size: .
D: .
CDR3: CASRHAGSSYEQYF
DNA: TGTGCCAGCAGACACGCCGGGTCCTCCTACGAGCAGTACTTC

V: TRBV4-1
J: TRBJ1-2
size: .
D: .
CDR3: CASSLWAGSEGGYTF
DNA: TGCGCCAGCAGCCTTTGGGCCGGGTCTGAGGGTGGCTACACCTTC

V: TRBV30
J: TRBJ2-3
size: .
D: TRBD2
CDR3: CAWGLAGEADTQYF
DNA: TGTGCCTGGGGACTAGCGGGAGAGGCAGATACGCAGTATTTT

V: TRBV14
J: TRBJ1-2
size: .
D: .
CDR3: CASSQDLNYGYTF
DNA: TGTGCCAGCAGCCAAGATCTAAACTATGGCTACACCTTC

V: TRBV5-1
J: TRBJ2-7
size: .
D: TRBD2
CDR3: CASSFRTSGVTYEQYF
DNA: TGCGCCAGCAGCTTTCGAACTAGCGGGGTCACCTACGAGCAGTACTTC

V: TRBV5-1
J: TRBJ2-4
size: .
D: TRBD1
CDR3: CASKTGDSENIQYF
DNA: TGCGCCAGCAAAACAGGGGATTCAGAAAACATTCAGTACTTC

V: TRBV29-1
J: TRBJ1-1
size: .
D: TRBD1
CDR3: CSSHRGALNTEAFF
DNA: TGCAGCTCACACAGGGGGGCCCTGAACACTGAAGCTTTCTTT

V: TRBV28
J: TRBJ2-5
size: once
D: TRBD2
CDR3: CASSRSLAGGETQYF
DNA: TGTGCCAGCAGTCGATCCTTAGCGGGAGGAGAGACCCAGTACTTC

V: TRBV7-2
J: TRBJ1-2
size: .
D: TRBD1
CDR3: CASSLVWGQDLGYTF
DNA: TGTGCCAGCAGCTTAGTTTGGGGACAGGATTTGGGCTACACCTTC

V: TRBV11-3
J: TRBJ1-3
size: .
D: TRBD1
CDR3: CASSHRQGGTGNTIYF
DNA: TGTGCCAGCAGCCACAGACAGGGTGGAACTGGAAACACCATATATTTT

V: TRBV19
J: TRBJ2-1
size: .
D: .
CDR3: CASMLGPYNEQFF
DNA: TGTGCCAGTATGCTGGGCCCCTACAATGAGCAGTTCTTC

V: TRBV15
J: TRBJ2-3
size: .
D: .
CDR3: CATSSYRRDSSTDTQYF
DNA: TGTGCCACCAGCTCTTACCGCCGGGACTCTAGCACAGATACGCAGTATTTT

V: TRBV7-9
J: TRBJ1-1
size: .
D: .
CDR3: CASSLMGTNTEAFF
DNA: TGTGCCAGCAGCTTAATGGGGACAAACACTGAAGCTTTCTTT

V: TRBV11-1
J: TRBJ2-7
size: .
D: .
CDR3: CASSPFSVSYEQYF
DNA: TGTGCCAGCAGCCCCTTTAGCGTGTCCTACGAGCAGTACTTC

V: TRBV6-5
J: TRBJ2-2
size: .
D: .
CDR3: CASSRGTGELFF
DNA: TGTGCCAGCAGCCGGGGCACCGGGGAGCTGTTTTTT

V: TRBV12-2
J: TRBJ2-1
size: once
D: .
CDR3: CASRLEARRERNNEQFF
DNA: TGTGCAAGTCGCTTAGAGGCCAGGCGGGAACGCAACAATGAGCAGTTCTTC

V: TRBV29-1
J: TRBJ2-1
size: .
D: TRBD2
CDR3: CSVRGGASGPTLEQFF
DNA: TGCAGCGTTCGGGGGGGGGCTAGCGGGCCAACCCTGGAGCAGTTCTTC

V: TRBV2
J: TRBJ2-7
size: few
D: TRBD2
CDR3: CASSEGLAGFIYEQYF
DNA: TGTGCCAGCAGTGAGGGACTAGCGGGATTCATCTACGAGCAGTACTTC

V: TRBV28
J: TRBJ2-7
size: once
D: .
CDR3: CASNPPTGSYEQYF
DNA: TGTGCCAGCAACCCGCCCACAGGCTCCTACGAGCAGTACTTC